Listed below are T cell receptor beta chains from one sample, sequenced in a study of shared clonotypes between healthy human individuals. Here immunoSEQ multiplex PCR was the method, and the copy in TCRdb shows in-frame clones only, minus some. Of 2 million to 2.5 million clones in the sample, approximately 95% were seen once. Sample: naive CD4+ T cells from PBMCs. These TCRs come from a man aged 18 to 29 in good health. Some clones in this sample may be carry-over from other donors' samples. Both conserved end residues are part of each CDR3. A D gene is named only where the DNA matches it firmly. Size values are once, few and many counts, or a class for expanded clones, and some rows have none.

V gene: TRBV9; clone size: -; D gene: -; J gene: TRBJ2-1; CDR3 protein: CASSVISADEQFF; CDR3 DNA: TGTGCCAGCAGCGTAATTAGCGCAGATGAGCAGTTCTTC
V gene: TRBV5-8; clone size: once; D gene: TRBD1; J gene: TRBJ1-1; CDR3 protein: CASRNRGNTEAFF; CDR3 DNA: TGTGCCAGCAGAAACAGGGGTAACACTGAAGCTTTCTTT
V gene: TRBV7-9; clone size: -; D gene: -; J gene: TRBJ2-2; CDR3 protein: CASSLGTGELFF; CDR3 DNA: TGTGCCAGCAGCTTGGGCACCGGGGAGCTGTTTTTT
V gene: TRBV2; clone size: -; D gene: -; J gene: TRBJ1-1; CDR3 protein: CASGQRGENTEAFF; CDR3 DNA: TGTGCCAGCGGACAGAGAGGGGAAAACACTGAAGCTTTCTTT
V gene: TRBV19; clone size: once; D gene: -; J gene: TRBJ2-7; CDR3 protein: CASSIGTFSYEQYF; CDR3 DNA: TGTGCCAGTAGTATCGGGACATTCTCCTACGAGCAGTACTTC
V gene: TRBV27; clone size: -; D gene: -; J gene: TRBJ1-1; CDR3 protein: CATRVRVNTEAFF; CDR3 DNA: TGTGCCACCAGGGTTAGGGTGAACACTGAAGCTTTCTTT
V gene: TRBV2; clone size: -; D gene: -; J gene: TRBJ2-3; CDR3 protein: CASKVGGPTDTQYF; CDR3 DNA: TGTGCCAGCAAGGTGGGGGGCCCCACAGATACGCAGTATTTT
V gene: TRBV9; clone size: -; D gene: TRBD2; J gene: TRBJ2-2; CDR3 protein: CASSARGLAGNTGELFF; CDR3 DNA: TGTGCCAGCAGCGCCCGGGGACTAGCGGGGAACACCGGGGAGCTGTTTTTT
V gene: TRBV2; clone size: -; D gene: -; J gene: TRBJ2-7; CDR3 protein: CASSDRGFSYEQYF; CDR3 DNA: TGTGCCAGCAGTGACAGGGGATTCTCCTACGAGCAGTACTTC
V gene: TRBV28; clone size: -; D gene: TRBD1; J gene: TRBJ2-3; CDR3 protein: CASSLPGQGTGDTQYF; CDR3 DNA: TGTGCCAGCAGTTTACCGGGACAGGGTACTGGGGATACGCAGTATTTT
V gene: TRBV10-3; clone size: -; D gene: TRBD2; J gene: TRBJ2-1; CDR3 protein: CAISTREASSYNEQFF; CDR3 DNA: TGTGCCATCAGTACCCGGGAGGCCAGCTCCTACAATGAGCAGTTCTTC
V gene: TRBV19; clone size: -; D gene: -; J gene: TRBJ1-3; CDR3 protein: CASSRDDSGNTIYF; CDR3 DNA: TGTGCCAGTTCCCGGGACGACTCTGGAAACACCATATATTTT
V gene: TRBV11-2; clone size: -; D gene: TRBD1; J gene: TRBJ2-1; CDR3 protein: CASSLEVQGRQFF; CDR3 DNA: TGTGCCAGCAGCTTAGAGGTACAGGGGCGACAGTTCTTC
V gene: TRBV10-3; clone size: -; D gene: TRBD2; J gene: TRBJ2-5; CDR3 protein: CAISDRRGLAGERRETQYF; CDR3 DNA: TGTGCCATCAGTGACCGACGTGGGCTAGCGGGAGAACGGCGAGAGACCCAGTACTTC
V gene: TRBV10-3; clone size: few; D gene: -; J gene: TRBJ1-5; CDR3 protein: CAISESAARAQHF; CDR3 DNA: TGTGCCATCAGTGAGTCAGCAGCGAGGGCTCAGCATTTT